The 20 T cell receptor beta chains below were found in one sample sequenced in a study of blood T cell repertoires in COVID-19. Here immunoSEQ multiplex PCR was the method, and the copy in TCRdb shows in-frame clones only, minus some. The profile shows under 95,000 clones, 87% of them singletons. The sample taken for sequencing was peripheral blood. Receptors originate from a man aged 55 to 69 with acute or convalescent COVID-19.

The genes are TRBV19 and TRBJ1-2; D gene uncertain. V lost 6 bases to trimming and J lost 4 bases, with 15 bases between them. CDR3 length: 14 amino acids. CDR1 and CDR2 (germline): LNHDA, SQIVND (reference sequence). CDR3 region: CASRHGRGGYGYTF. The CDR3 DNA reads TGTGCCAGTAGGCACGGCCGGGGTGGCTATGGCTACACCTTC.

The CDR3 reads CASSPTDLANYGYTF. The CDR3 region has the DNA TGTGCCAGCAGCCCGACCGACTTAGCTAACTATGGCTACACCTTC. The V call is TRBV5-5, the J call TRBJ1-2; D remains unclear. The V gene's germline CDR1 is SGHKS and CDR2 YYEKEE (reference sequence). Trimming pared 4 bases from V and 0 bases from J, leaving 13 bases between. The CDR3 runs to 15 residues.

This rearrangement joins TRBV7-8 to TRBJ1-3; possible D gene TRBD1, 6 bases. Trimming removed 5 bases from V and 0 bases from J, with 11 bases in between. Germline V CDR1 and CDR2: SGHVS, FQNEAQ. CDR3 length: 15 residues. The DNA for the CDR3 is TGTGCCAGCAGCGGAACAGGGAGCTCTGGAAACACCATATATTTT. This codes for CASSGTGSSGNTIYF.

This clone appeared once. In DNA form, the CDR3 reads TGCGCCAGCAGCCGGGCCGGAGCTGGGGGGAGAGACGACGAGCAGTACTTC. Translated: CASSRAGAGGRDDEQYF. The gene calls are TRBV4-3 and TRBJ2-7, with a tentative D call TRBD2 (6 bases). V was shortened by 4 bases and J by 5 bases, with 24 bases between the two germline ends. Per germline, CDR1 LGHNA and CDR2 YSLEER. There are 17 residues in the CDR3.

The count of this clone is one. The chain employs TRBV7-2 and TRBJ2-2, with no clear D. V was cut by 3 bases and J by 6 bases, with 11 bases left in between. CDR1 is SGHTA and CDR2 is FQGNSA in the germline V gene. The CDR3 consists of 14 residues. CDR3 in amino acids: CASSFIPRSGELFF. The CDR3 region has the DNA TGTGCCAGCAGCTTCATACCGAGGTCCGGGGAGCTGTTTTTT.

The chain recombines TRBV9 with TRBJ1-3; TRBD1 is a possible D gene (6 bases). Deletions cut 0 bases from V and 3 bases from J, with 7 bases between. From germline, CDR1 is SGDLS and CDR2 YYNGEE. This CDR3 is built from 14 residues. CDR3 loop: CASSVGGGGNTIYF. The CDR3 nucleotides read TGTGCCAGCAGCGTAGGAGGGGGTGGAAACACCATATATTTT. The whole variable domain, remainder taken from reference TRBV9 and TRBJ1-3, is DSGVTQTPKHLITATGQRVTLRCSPRSGDLSVYWYQQSLDQGLQFLIQYYNGEERAKGNILERFSAQQFPDLHSELNLSSLELGDSALYFCASSVGGGGNTIYFGEGSWLTVV.

The chain is built from TRBV4-1 and TRBJ2-2; no clear D gene. CDR1 and CDR2 (germline): MGHRA, YSYEKL. The CDR3 covers 14 residues. V lost 4 bases, J lost 4 bases, and 10 bases lay in between. For the CDR3, the DNA is TGCGCCAGCAGCCGGCTTCTAGGCACCGGGGAGCTGTTTTTT. Protein: CASSRLLGTGELFF.

The chain has TRBV29-1 and TRBJ2-6, with D unresolved. CDR1 is SQVTM and CDR2 is ANQGSEA in the germline V gene. CDR3 length: 15 amino acids. V dropped 0 bases and J dropped 0 bases, with 6 bases sitting between them. The CDR3 bases are TGCAGCGTTGAAGATCAAAACTCTGGGGCCAACGTCCTGACTTTC. Encoded protein: CSVEDQNSGANVLTF.

This chain links TRBV5-5 with TRBJ1-5; 7 positions match TRBD1. Germline V gives CDR1 SGHKS, CDR2 YYEKEE (reference sequence). CDR3 length: 16 amino acids. The trim removed 5 bases at V and 6 bases at J, leaving 14 bases unmatched. The CDR3 sequence is CASSYSGQGVGQPQHF. The CDR3 DNA reads TGTGCCAGCAGTTATTCCGGGCAGGGGGTAGGTCAGCCCCAGCATTTT. Based on the CDR3 plus reference TRBV5-5 and TRBJ1-5, the full variable domain is DAGVTQSPTHLIKTRGQQVTLRCSPISGHKSVSWYQQVLGQGPQFIFQYYEKEERGRGNFPDRFSARQFPNYSSELNVNALLLGDSALYLCASSYSGQGVGQPQHFGDGTRLSIL.

The count of this clone is one. J is TRBJ1-5 and V is TRBV19; no definite D call. With 2 bases removed from V and 5 bases from J, the gap between germline ends came to 4 bases. The CDR3 has 12 amino acids. The germline CDR1 and CDR2 sequences are LNHDA and SQIVND (reference sequence). The CDR3 sequence is CASSIIDQPQHF. Written as DNA, the CDR3 is TGTGCCAGTAGTATAATCGATCAGCCCCAGCATTTT.

The chain combines TRBV28 with TRBJ1-1; no clear D. The germline V gene has CDR1 MDHEN and CDR2 SYDVKM. Trimming took 1 base from V and 8 from J, leaving 11 bases between them. This CDR3 has 13 residues. DNA for the CDR3: TGTGCCAGCAGTTTATCTTGGCGGGTGGAAGCTTTCTTT. This translates into CASSLSWRVEAFF.

J is TRBJ1-1 and V is TRBV7-2, with a possible D match to TRBD1 (5 bases). The germline V gene has CDR1 SGHTA and CDR2 FQGNSA. V was pared by 5 bases and J by 0 bases, with 16 bases between. The CDR3 loop spans 16 amino acids. As DNA, the CDR3 is TGTGCCAGCAGCCCGGGCCCTGGACACCTGAACACTGAAGCTTTCTTT. Amino acid sequence: CASSPGPGHLNTEAFF.

This clone was recorded a few times. The chain employs TRBV6-5 and TRBJ2-5, with 8 bases fitting TRBD2. The junction had 9 bases not matched to a gene; V was cut back by 8 bases and J by 4 bases. The CDR3 runs to 14 residues. In germline, CDR1 is MNHEY, CDR2 SVGAGI. This CDR3 reads CASRPRTSRETQYF. For the CDR3, the DNA is TGTGCCAGCCGACCCCGGACTAGCCGAGAGACCCAGTACTTC.

J is TRBJ2-2 and V is TRBV19; D possibly corresponds to TRBD2 (6 bases). V lost 6 bases to trimming and J lost 6 bases, with 17 bases between them. Germline-derived CDR1 and CDR2 are LNHDA and SQIVND (reference sequence). The CDR3 totals 15 residues. The CDR3 DNA sequence: TGTGCCAGTAGCACCGTAGTGGGGGGAGCCGGGGAGCTGTTTTTT. Translated: CASSTVVGGAGELFF.

Of note for this clone: This may arise from a read error, as a much more abundant clone is one base away. This rearrangement joins TRBV5-8 to TRBJ2-5, with D maybe TRBD1 (5 bases). The CDR3 has 15 residues. V lost 4 bases and J lost 4, with 17 bases in between. The germline V gene has CDR1 SGHTS and CDR2 YDEGEE. CDR3: CASSAVTVLRETQYF. The CDR3 coding sequence is TGTGCCAGCAGCGCTGTGACAGTTTTAAGAGAGACCCAGTACTTC.

This chain uses TRBV5-3 with TRBJ2-3, with D uncertain. TRBV5-3 is treated as an ORF (open reading frame) with a function not yet certain. V was shortened by 2 bases and J by 3 bases, with 16 bases between the two germline ends. The CDR3 extends over 16 amino acids. CDR3 protein: CARSFSRSEATDTQYF. DNA of the CDR3: TGTGCCAGAAGCTTTTCGCGATCCGAAGCGACAGATACGCAGTATTTT.

This clone was recorded once. The CDR3 nucleotides read TGTGCCAGTAGTATGAGAAAGGGCGGGGCGGACACTGAAGCTTTCTTT. Translating it yields CASSMRKGGADTEAFF. The genes are TRBV19 and TRBJ1-1; possibly TRBD1 for D (5 bases). Germline V lookup: CDR1 LNHDA, CDR2 SQIVND (reference sequence). V lost 3 bases and J 3 bases, leaving 17 bases between the germline ends. The CDR3 is 16 amino acids.

On this clone itself: This CDR3 is also generated by other DNA sequences in the sample. This chain joins TRBV6-5 and TRBJ1-4, with a possible D match to TRBD1 (5 bases). CDR1 and CDR2 (germline): MNHEY, SVGAGI. There are 15 residues in the CDR3. V was shortened by 2 bases and J by 3 bases, with 10 bases between the two germline ends. The CDR3: CASSYAGTPNEKLFF. As DNA, the CDR3 is TGTGCCAGCAGTTACGCGGGGACCCCTAATGAAAAACTGTTTTTT.

The chain uses TRBV27 and TRBJ1-2, with D possibly TRBD1 on 5 matching bases. V gave up 3 bases and J gave up 0 bases, with 17 bases separating them. This CDR3 has 17 amino acids. The germline V gene has CDR1 MNHEY and CDR2 SMNVEV (reference sequence). CDR3 in amino acids: CASSFSPDRPPNYGYTF. In nucleotides, the CDR3 is TGTGCCAGCAGTTTTTCCCCCGACAGACCTCCTAACTATGGCTACACCTTC.

CDR3 sequence (DNA): TGCGCCAGCAGCCGAGCCGGGACAGGGGCCTCAGATACGCAGTATTTT. It specifies CASSRAGTGASDTQYF. The V call is TRBV5-1, the J call TRBJ2-3; 10 positions agree with TRBD1. The junction had 9 bases not matched to a gene; V was cut back by 4 bases and J by 4 bases. Germline V gene data show CDR1 as SGHRS and CDR2 as YFSETQ. The CDR3 has 16 amino acids.